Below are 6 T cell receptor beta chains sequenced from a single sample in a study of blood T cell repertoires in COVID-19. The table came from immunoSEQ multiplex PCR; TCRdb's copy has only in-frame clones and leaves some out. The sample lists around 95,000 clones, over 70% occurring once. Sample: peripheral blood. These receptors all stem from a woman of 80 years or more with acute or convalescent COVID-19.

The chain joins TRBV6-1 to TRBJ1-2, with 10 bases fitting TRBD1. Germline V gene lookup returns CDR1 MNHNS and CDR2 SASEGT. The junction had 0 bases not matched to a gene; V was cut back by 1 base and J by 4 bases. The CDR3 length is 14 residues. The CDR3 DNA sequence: TGTGCCAGCAGTGAAGGGACAGGGGGCTATGGCTACACCTTC. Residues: CASSEGTGGYGYTF.

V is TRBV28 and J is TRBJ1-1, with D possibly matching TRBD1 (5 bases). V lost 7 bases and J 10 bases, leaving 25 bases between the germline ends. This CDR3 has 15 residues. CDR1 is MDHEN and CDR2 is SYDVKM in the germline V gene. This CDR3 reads CASIAGVNPPSGAFF. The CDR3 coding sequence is TGTGCCAGCATTGCGGGGGTCAATCCCCCTAGTGGAGCTTTCTTT.

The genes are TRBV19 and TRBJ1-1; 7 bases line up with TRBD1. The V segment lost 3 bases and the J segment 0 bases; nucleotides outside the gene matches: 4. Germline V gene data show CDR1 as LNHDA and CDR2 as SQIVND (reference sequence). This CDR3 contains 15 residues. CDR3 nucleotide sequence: TGTGCCAGTAGTATTCATCAGGGGGTGAACACTGAAGCTTTCTTT. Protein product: CASSIHQGVNTEAFF.

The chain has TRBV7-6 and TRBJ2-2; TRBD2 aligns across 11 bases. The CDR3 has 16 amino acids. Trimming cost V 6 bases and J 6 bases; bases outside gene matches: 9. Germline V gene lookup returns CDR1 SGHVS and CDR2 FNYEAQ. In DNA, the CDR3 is TGTGCCAGCAGGCTACGTAGCGGGGGGGCCGCCGGGGAGCTGTTTTTT. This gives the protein CASRLRSGGAAGELFF.

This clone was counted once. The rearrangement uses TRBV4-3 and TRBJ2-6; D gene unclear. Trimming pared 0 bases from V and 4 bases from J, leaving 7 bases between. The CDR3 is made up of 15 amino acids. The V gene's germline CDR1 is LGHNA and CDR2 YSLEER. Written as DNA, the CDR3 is TGCGCCAGCAGCCAAGATGCTAGGGGGGCCAACGTCCTGACTTTC. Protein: CASSQDARGANVLTF.

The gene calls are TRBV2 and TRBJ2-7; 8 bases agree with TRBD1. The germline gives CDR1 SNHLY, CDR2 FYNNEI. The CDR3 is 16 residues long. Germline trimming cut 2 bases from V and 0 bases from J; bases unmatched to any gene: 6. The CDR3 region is CASSEWEGQGSYEQYF. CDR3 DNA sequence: TGTGCCAGCAGTGAATGGGAAGGACAGGGCTCCTACGAGCAGTACTTC.